The 32 T cell receptor beta chains in this list originate from one sample, sequenced in a study of shared clonotypes between healthy human individuals (dated by TCRdb to 2020 to 2021). The method behind the library was the immunoSEQ multiplex PCR assay. The table comes from immuneACCESS by way of TCRdb, which keeps in-frame sequences with V and J called. Part of the clones is missing from these tables; in studies checked, under half for an unresolved V gene and the rest for unknown reasons. The sample contains under 600,000 clones, 60% to 80% of them found a single time. The ten largest clones take up approximately 12% of the sample. Sequenced: PBMCs. Receptors were obtained from a middle-aged woman in good health. Some clones in this sample may be carry-over from other donors' samples.

This sequence joins TRBV10-3 and TRBJ1-3; D is unresolved. This CDR3 contains 14 residues. Trimming shortened V by 5 bases and J by 0 bases, and 8 bases separated the two germline ends. Germline V gene sequence: CDR1 ENHRY, CDR2 SYGVKD. This chain's CDR3 is CAISPAASGNTIYF. CDR3 coding DNA: TGTGCCATCAGTCCCGCGGCCTCTGGAAACACCATATATTTT.

The V and J genes are TRBV9 and TRBJ1-1, with 9 bases matching TRBD1. The CDR3 is 14 residues long. In germline, CDR1 is SGDLS, CDR2 YYNGEE. V lost 2 bases, J lost 3 bases, and 2 bases stayed unmatched. Written as DNA, the CDR3 is TGTGCCAGCAGCGTCGACAGGGGGGACACTGAAGCTTTCTTT. Protein sequence: CASSVDRGDTEAFF.

The gene calls are TRBV11-2 and TRBJ2-3; TRBD1 or TRBD2 may be the D gene (5 bases each). The CDR3 is made up of 13 amino acids. V was shortened by 6 bases and J by 6 bases, with 13 bases between the two germline ends. Per the germline V gene, CDR1 is SGHAT and CDR2 is FQNNGV. The CDR3 sequence is CASSADWGDTQYF. The CDR3 coding sequence is TGTGCCAGCAGTGCTGACTGGGGGGATACGCAGTATTTT.

As regards this clone: The same CDR3 arises from other DNA sequences in this sample as well. V and J are TRBV5-1 and TRBJ1-1; no reliable D call. The CDR3 has 14 amino acids. The V end lost 2 bases, the J end lost 2 bases, and 10 bases lay between the germline ends. CDR1 and CDR2 (germline): SGHRS, YFSETQ. As DNA, the CDR3 is TGCGCCAGCAGCTTCCGGGTTGGAAACACTGAAGCTTTCTTT. As protein: CASSFRVGNTEAFF.

A single count supports this clone. This rearrangement joins TRBV2 to TRBJ1-5; perhaps TRBD1 as D (6 bases). Trimming pared 8 bases from V and 4 bases from J, leaving 12 bases between. Germline values: CDR1 SNHLY, CDR2 FYNNEI. CDR3 length equals 13 residues. The CDR3: CASSGVRNQPQHF. The CDR3 bases are TGTGCCAGCTCAGGGGTCAGAAATCAGCCCCAGCATTTT.

The chain joins TRBV5-1 to TRBJ2-1; maybe TRBD2 (6 bases). The length of the CDR3 is 16 residues. Germline CDR1 and CDR2: SGHRS and YFSETQ. Trimming stripped 0 bases from V and 7 bases from J, with 17 bases between. CDR3 amino acids: CASSLEGLHMRNEQFF. CDR3 bases: TGCGCCAGCAGCTTGGAGGGACTGCATATGAGGAATGAGCAGTTCTTC.

The J gene is TRBJ1-1, the V gene TRBV5-1; 9 positions agree with TRBD1. Germline V gives CDR1 SGHRS, CDR2 YFSETQ. After removal of 4 bases from V and 5 bases from J, the junction contained 9 bases not matched to a gene. CDR3 length: 15 amino acids. The DNA for the CDR3 is TGCGCCAGCAGCCCCTTGGACAGGGGAAGGACTGAAGCTTTCTTT. The encoded protein is CASSPLDRGRTEAFF. The full variable domain, rest sourced from reference TRBV5-1 and TRBJ1-1, is KAGVTQTPRYLIKTRGQQVTLSCSPISGHRSVSWYQQTPGQGLQFLFEYFSETQRNKGNFPGRFSGRQFSNSRSEMNVSTLELGDSALYLCASSPLDRGRTEAFFGQGTRLTVV.

The V call is TRBV9, the J call TRBJ2-3, with 9 positions matching TRBD1. The trim removed 3 bases at V and 3 bases at J, leaving 8 bases unmatched. Germline V gene data show CDR1 as SGDLS and CDR2 as YYNGEE. This CDR3 contains 16 residues. CDR3 amino acids: CASSASGTGSTDTQYF. The CDR3 region has the DNA TGTGCCAGCAGCGCTTCCGGGACAGGGTCGACAGATACGCAGTATTTT.

This rearrangement joins TRBV6-5 to TRBJ2-3, with unresolved D. V lost 0 bases, J lost 0 bases, and 7 bases lay in between. The CDR3 extends over 15 amino acids. Germline CDR1 is MNHEY and CDR2 is SVGAGI. CDR3 in amino acids: CASSYSATSTDTQYF. The CDR3 coding sequence is TGTGCCAGCAGTTACTCGGCAACTAGCACAGATACGCAGTATTTT.

The rearrangement links TRBV19 to TRBJ2-2; 14 bases are shared with TRBD2. The V gene's germline CDR1 is LNHDA and CDR2 SQIVND (reference sequence). The CDR3 is 16 amino acids. Losses at the gene ends were 4 bases for V and 7 bases for J; bases not matched to a gene: 5. CDR3 amino acids: CASSRGTSGSNGELFF. The CDR3 nucleotides read TGTGCCAGTAGTAGGGGGACTAGCGGGAGTAACGGGGAGCTGTTTTTT. Variable domain in full (rest from reference TRBV19 and TRBJ2-2): DGGITQSPKYLFRKEGQNVTLSCEQNLNHDAMYWYRQDPGQGLRLIYYSQIVNDFQKGDIAEGYSVSREKKESFPLTVTSAQKNPTAFYLCASSRGTSGSNGELFFGEGSRLTVL.

This clone showed up just a few times. This chain joins TRBV10-3 and TRBJ2-2; TRBD2 aligns across 12 bases. The CDR3 loop spans 16 amino acids. Germline CDR1 is ENHRY and CDR2 is SYGVKD. The junction had 7 bases not matched to a gene; V was cut back by 4 bases and J by 7 bases. The CDR3 DNA is TGTGCCATCAGTGTGGGTTGGACTAGCGGGAACGGGGAGCTGTTTTTT. Translating it yields CAISVGWTSGNGELFF.

The gene calls are TRBV19 and TRBJ2-7; TRBD1 is a possible D gene (5 bases). The germline V and J ends were trimmed by 10 bases and 4 bases, with 20 bases remaining between them. CDR3 length: 14 amino acids. Germline loops: CDR1 LNHDA, CDR2 SQIVND (reference sequence). The CDR3 region has the DNA TGTGCCACTCATGCCCCCGACAGACGATACGAGCAGTACTTC. Its translation is CATHAPDRRYEQYF. Filled out from reference TRBV19 and TRBJ2-7, the complete variable domain reads DGGITQSPKYLFRKEGQNVTLSCEQNLNHDAMYWYRQDPGQGLRLIYYSQIVNDFQKGDIAEGYSVSREKKESFPLTVTSAQKNPTAFYLCATHAPDRRYEQYFGPGTRLTVT.

The V gene is TRBV28, the J gene TRBJ1-2, with D perhaps matching TRBD1 (5 bases). Germline V CDR1 and CDR2: MDHEN, SYDVKM. The CDR3 contains 14 residues. V gave up 6 bases and J gave up 5 bases, with 16 bases separating them. In nucleotides, the CDR3 is TGTGCCAGCAGCAGGGACGTGGGGGGGTATGGCTACACCTTC. This gives the protein CASSRDVGGYGYTF.

The gene calls are TRBV9 and TRBJ2-1, with D possibly TRBD2 on 6 matching bases. The CDR3 totals 15 residues. Germline lookup yields CDR1 SGDLS and CDR2 YYNGEE. The V gene lost 7 bases and the J gene lost 3 bases, with 17 bases spanning the gap. For the CDR3, the DNA is TGTGCCAGCTCTTTAGGGCTAGCGTTCTACAATGAGCAGTTCTTC. This sequence encodes CASSLGLAFYNEQFF.

The V gene is TRBV5-1, the J gene TRBJ1-1; the match to TRBD1 covers 8 bases. Germline assignment: CDR1 SGHRS and CDR2 YFSETQ. This CDR3 is 13 amino acids long. The J segment lost 3 bases and the V segment lost 4 bases, leaving 2 bases of the junction unmatched. CDR3 in DNA: TGCGCCAGCAGCCCGGGACAGGACACTGAAGCTTTCTTT. It specifies CASSPGQDTEAFF.

This clone came up once. The chain recombines TRBV6-6 with TRBJ2-7, with 8 bases matching TRBD2. Germline-derived CDR1 and CDR2 are MNHNY and SVGAGI (reference sequence). With 6 bases clipped from V and 3 bases from J, the junction kept 7 bases outside the gene matches. The CDR3 runs 14 residues. The CDR3 DNA follows: TGTGCCAGCAGATCTGGACTAGCAGGCTACGAGCAGTACTTC. Translation: CASRSGLAGYEQYF.

The chain uses TRBV18 and TRBJ2-7, with D unclear. Germline lookup yields CDR1 KGHSH and CDR2 LQKENI. Trimming shortened V by 3 bases and J by 7 bases, and 13 bases separated the two germline ends. The length of the CDR3 is 13 residues. The CDR3 nucleotides are TGTGCCAGCTCACCCTCGTCCGTCGGTGAGCAGTACTTC. Protein: CASSPSSVGEQYF. Drawing the rest from reference TRBV18 and TRBJ2-7, the complete variable domain is NAGVMQNPRHLVRRRGQEARLRCSPMKGHSHVYWYRQLPEEGLKFMVYLQKENIIDESGMPKERFSAEFPKEGPSILRIQQVVRGDSAAYFCASSPSSVGEQYFGPGTRLTVT.

A remark on this clone: Other nucleotide sequences from this sample produce the same CDR3. The V and J genes are TRBV2 and TRBJ1-1; D uncertain. The CDR3 sequence is 13 residues long. Per germline, CDR1 SNHLY and CDR2 FYNNEI. Trimming removed 3 bases at V and 0 bases at J, with 5 bases between. In DNA form, the CDR3 reads TGTGCCAGCAGTGAGGGTATGAACACTGAAGCTTTCTTT. It is translated as CASSEGMNTEAFF.

This rearrangement joins TRBV23-1 to TRBJ2-7, with TRBD1 matching over 11 bases. TRBV23-1 is reported as an ORF; its role is uncertain. There are 16 residues in the CDR3. The trim removed 7 bases at V and 2 bases at J, leaving 10 bases unmatched. The CDR3 sequence is CASTQGWGQGAYEQYF. CDR3 DNA sequence: TGCGCCAGCACCCAAGGGTGGGGACAGGGGGCCTACGAGCAGTACTTC.

Concerning this clone itself: The sample carries other DNA sequences with the same CDR3. CDR3 bases: TGTGCCAGCAGCTTAGGGAGGAATCAGCCCCAGCATTTT. Residues: CASSLGRNQPQHF. The chain employs TRBV7-9 and TRBJ1-5; D is unclear. This CDR3 comprises 13 residues. The V and J ends lost 1 base and 4 bases respectively, with 5 bases between them. The germline V gene encodes CDR1 SEHNR and CDR2 FQNEAQ (reference sequence). Variable domain in full (rest from reference TRBV7-9 and TRBJ1-5): DTGVSQNPRHKITKRGQNVTFRCDPISEHNRLYWYRQTLGQGPEFLTYFQNEAQLEKSRLLSDRFSAERPKGSFSTLEIQRTEQGDSAMYLCASSLGRNQPQHFGDGTRLSIL.

The table lists this clone with a count of one. The DNA of the CDR3 is TGTGCCAGCAGCGTAACCCGGGTAGGGGGGACCGGGGAGCTGTTTTTT. Protein product: CASSVTRVGGTGELFF. The chain has TRBV9 and TRBJ2-2; the D call may be TRBD1 or TRBD2 (6 bases each). Germline loops: CDR1 SGDLS, CDR2 YYNGEE. Deletions cut 1 base from V and 5 bases from J, with 15 bases between. This CDR3 spans 16 amino acids.

This clone was counted a single time. This chain joins TRBV11-1 and TRBJ2-5, with D perhaps TRBD1 (5 bases). The germline V and J ends were trimmed by 4 bases and 2 bases, with 8 bases remaining between them. Germline V lookup: CDR1 SGHAT, CDR2 FQDESV (reference sequence). The CDR3 runs to 13 residues. The CDR3 region is CASSYRQQETQYF. The CDR3 DNA sequence: TGTGCCAGCAGCTACCGACAGCAAGAGACCCAGTACTTC.

The chain recombines TRBV9 with TRBJ2-7, with 9 bases identical to TRBD2. The CDR3 spans 17 residues. The J segment lost 5 bases and the V segment lost 0 bases, leaving 12 bases of the junction unmatched. The germline gives CDR1 SGDLS, CDR2 YYNGEE. The CDR3 loop is CASSVGPQASGVDEQYF. CDR3 DNA sequence: TGTGCCAGCAGCGTAGGTCCCCAGGCTAGCGGGGTCGACGAGCAGTACTTC.

This clone is a singleton in its sample. The chain combines TRBV19 with TRBJ2-3, with 14 bases that match TRBD2. This CDR3 comprises 17 residues. The trim removed 4 bases at V and 6 bases at J, leaving 9 bases unmatched. Germline values: CDR1 LNHDA, CDR2 SQIVND (reference sequence). Here the CDR3 DNA reads TGTGCCAGTAGTACCGGACTAGCGGGAGGAACGGGGGATACGCAGTATTTT. Translation gives CASSTGLAGGTGDTQYF.

V gene TRBV9 combines with J gene TRBJ1-1; D possibly corresponds to TRBD1 (6 bases). With 6 bases removed from V and 1 base from J, the gap between germline ends came to 7 bases. The CDR3 runs 12 residues. Germline V gene lookup returns CDR1 SGDLS and CDR2 YYNGEE. CDR3 nucleotide sequence: TGTGCCAGCACGGGACAGAACACTGAAGCTTTCTTT. As protein: CASTGQNTEAFF.

V usage is TRBV11-1 and J usage is TRBJ1-1, with D unclear. This CDR3 contains 13 residues. The V and J ends lost 7 bases and 1 base respectively, with 10 bases between them. The germline V gene encodes CDR1 SGHAT and CDR2 FQDESV (reference sequence). The CDR3 DNA reads as TGTGCCAGCACCCCACGGAGGAACACTGAAGCTTTCTTT. This encodes CASTPRRNTEAFF. Drawing the rest from reference TRBV11-1 and TRBJ1-1, the complete variable domain is EAEVAQSPRYKITEKSQAVAFWCDPISGHATLYWYRQILGQGPELLVQFQDESVVDDSQLPKDRFSAERLKGVDSTLKIQPAELGDSAMYLCASTPRRNTEAFFGQGTRLTVV.

The sample holds one count of this clone. The chain uses TRBV28 and TRBJ1-2, with TRBD1 identical over 7 bases. The CDR3 is 13 amino acids. V shed 5 bases, J shed 3 bases, and the junction held 3 bases outside the gene matches. CDR1 is MDHEN, CDR2 SYDVKM, per germline. The CDR3 bases are TGTGCCAGCAGTGGGACAGCGGACTATGGCTACACCTTC. Amino acid sequence: CASSGTADYGYTF.

The chain carries TRBV11-2 and TRBJ2-1; tentatively, D is TRBD2 (6 bases). Germline V CDR1 and CDR2: SGHAT, FQNNGV. The CDR3 contains 15 residues. With 1 base removed from V and 1 base from J, the gap between germline ends came to 8 bases. The chain's CDR3 is CASSLGSGSYNEQFF. The CDR3 DNA is TGTGCCAGCAGCTTAGGTAGCGGATCCTACAATGAGCAGTTCTTC.

Turning to this clone: The junction departs from germline at one end; a sequencing error may be responsible. The CDR3 spells CASSLLQGYDYTF. CDR3 bases: TGTGCCAGCAGCTTACTACAGGGCTATGACTACACCTTC. The J gene is TRBJ1-2, the V gene TRBV7-9, with a tentative D call TRBD1 (6 bases). In germline, CDR1 is SEHNR, CDR2 FQNEAQ (reference sequence). The CDR3 extends over 13 amino acids.

This chain connects TRBV4-2 to TRBJ2-3, with D maybe TRBD2 (5 bases). V dropped 4 bases and J dropped 0 bases, with 11 bases sitting between them. The CDR3 consists of 15 residues. CDR1 and CDR2 from the germline V gene are LGHNA and YNFKEQ. The CDR3: CASSLTSGSTDTQYF. The CDR3, as DNA: TGTGCCAGCAGCCTCACCAGCGGAAGCACAGATACGCAGTATTTT.

This clone was seen only a few times. This rearrangement joins TRBV27 to TRBJ1-1, with TRBD1 as a possible D gene (5 bases). Germline lookup yields CDR1 MNHEY and CDR2 SMNVEV (reference sequence). V lost 3 bases and J 4 bases, leaving 12 bases between the germline ends. CDR3 length equals 14 residues. Here the CDR3 reads CASSFGGFSTEAFF. The CDR3 nucleotides read TGTGCCAGCAGTTTTGGGGGTTTTAGCACTGAAGCTTTCTTT.

CDR3 sequence (DNA): TGTGCCAGCAGAGATGGGGACAATGACTACGAGCAGTACTTC. It translates to CASRDGDNDYEQYF. J is TRBJ2-7 and V is TRBV28, with D perhaps matching TRBD1 (6 bases). The CDR3 runs to 14 residues. Germline CDR1 reads MDHEN; CDR2 reads SYDVKM. V was trimmed by 6 bases and J by 3 bases, leaving 15 bases between them.